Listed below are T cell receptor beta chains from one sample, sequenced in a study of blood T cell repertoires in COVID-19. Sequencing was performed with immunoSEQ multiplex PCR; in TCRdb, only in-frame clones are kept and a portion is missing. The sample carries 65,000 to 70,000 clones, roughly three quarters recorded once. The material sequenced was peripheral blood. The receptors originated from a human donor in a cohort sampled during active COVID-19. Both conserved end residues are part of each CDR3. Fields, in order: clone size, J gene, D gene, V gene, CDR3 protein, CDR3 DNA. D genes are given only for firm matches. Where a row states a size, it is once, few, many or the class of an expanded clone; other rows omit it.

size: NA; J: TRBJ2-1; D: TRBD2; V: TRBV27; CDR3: CASSFPPGGPYNEQFF; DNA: TGTGCCAGCAGTTTCCCCCCGGGAGGGCCCTACAATGAGCAGTTCTTC
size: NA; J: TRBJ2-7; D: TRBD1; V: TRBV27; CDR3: CASSVQGPYEQYF; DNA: TGTGCCAGCAGTGTACAGGGGCCCTACGAGCAGTACTTC
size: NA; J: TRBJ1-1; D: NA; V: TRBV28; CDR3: CASSLETPRTEAFF; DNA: TGTGCCAGCAGTTTAGAGACCCCGAGGACTGAAGCTTTCTTT
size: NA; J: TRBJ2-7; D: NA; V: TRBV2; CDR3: CASRKDSTYEQYF; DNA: TGTGCCAGCAGGAAGGACTCTACCTACGAGCAGTACTTC
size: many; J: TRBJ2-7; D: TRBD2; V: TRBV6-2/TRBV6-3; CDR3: CASSYTASGRPNYEQYF; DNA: TGTGCCAGCAGTTACACCGCGAGCGGGAGACCCAACTACGAGCAGTACTTC
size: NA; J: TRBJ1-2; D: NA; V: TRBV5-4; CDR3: CASSPKPPWGRDYGYTF; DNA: TGTGCCAGCAGCCCCAAACCCCCATGGGGGCGAGACTATGGCTACACCTTC
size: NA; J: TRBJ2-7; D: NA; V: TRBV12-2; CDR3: CASRLVRDSPYEQYF; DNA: TGTGCAAGTCGCTTAGTGCGGGACTCCCCCTACGAGCAGTACTTC
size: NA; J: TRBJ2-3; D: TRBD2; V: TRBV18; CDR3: CASSNAGGPADTQYF; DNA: TGTGCCAGCTCTAACGCGGGAGGGCCTGCAGATACGCAGTATTTT
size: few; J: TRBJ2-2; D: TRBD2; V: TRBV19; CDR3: CASSIDVAGGNTGELFF; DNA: TGTGCCAGTAGTATAGATGTAGCGGGAGGCAACACCGGGGAGCTGTTTTTT
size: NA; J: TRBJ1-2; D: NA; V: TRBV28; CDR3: CASSNPPGRALFLYGYTF; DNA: TGTGCCAGCAGTAATCCCCCAGGAAGAGCTCTGTTCCTCTATGGCTACACCTTC
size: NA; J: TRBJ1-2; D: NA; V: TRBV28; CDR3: CASSQRTGRGYTF; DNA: TGTGCCAGCAGTCAGCGGACTGGACGGGGCTACACCTTC
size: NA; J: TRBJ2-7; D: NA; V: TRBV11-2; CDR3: CASSPLGTAPPGNEQYF; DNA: TGTGCCAGCAGCCCCCTCGGGACTGCACCTCCCGGCAACGAGCAGTACTTC
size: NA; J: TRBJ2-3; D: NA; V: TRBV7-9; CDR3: CASSFLTQGTDTQYF; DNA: TGTGCCAGCAGCTTCCTCACCCAGGGCACAGATACGCAGTATTTT
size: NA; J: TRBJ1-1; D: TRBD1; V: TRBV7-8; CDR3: CASSLGDRWAFF; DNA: TGTGCCAGCAGCTTGGGGGACAGGTGGGCTTTCTTT
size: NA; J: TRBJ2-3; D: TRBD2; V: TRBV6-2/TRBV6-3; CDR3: CASSDPGGLAGSPAQYF; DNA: TGTGCCAGCAGTGACCCCGGGGGACTAGCGGGATCCCCTGCGCAGTATTTT
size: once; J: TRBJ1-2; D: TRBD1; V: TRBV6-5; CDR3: CASNTGGDGYTF; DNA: TGTGCCAGCAACACAGGGGGCGATGGCTACACCTTC
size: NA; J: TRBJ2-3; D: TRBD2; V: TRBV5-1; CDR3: CASSLDGGARTDTQYF; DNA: TGCGCCAGCAGCTTGGACGGGGGGGCCAGGACAGATACGCAGTATTTT
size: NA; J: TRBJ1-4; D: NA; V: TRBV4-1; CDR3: CASSQIGVSPEKLFF; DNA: TGCGCCAGCAGCCAAATCGGGGTAAGCCCAGAAAAACTGTTTTTT
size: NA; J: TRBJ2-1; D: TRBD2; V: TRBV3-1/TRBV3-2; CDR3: CASSQDRGSGSREFF; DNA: TGTGCCAGCAGCCAAGATCGGGGAAGCGGGAGTCGGGAGTTCTTC
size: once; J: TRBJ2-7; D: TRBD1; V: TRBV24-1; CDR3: CATSDFNRQGIYEQYF; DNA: TGTGCCACCAGTGATTTTAACCGACAGGGTATCTACGAGCAGTACTTC
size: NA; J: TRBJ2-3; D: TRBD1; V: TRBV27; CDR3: CASSATGADTQYF; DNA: TGTGCCAGCAGTGCAACAGGGGCAGATACGCAGTATTTT
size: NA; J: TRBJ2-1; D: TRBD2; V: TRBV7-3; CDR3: CASSLSPYGGGNEQFF; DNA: TGTGCCAGCAGCTTAAGCCCTTATGGGGGGGGGAATGAGCAGTTCTTC
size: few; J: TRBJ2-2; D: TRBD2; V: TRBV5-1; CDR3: CASSTSGSGNTGELFF; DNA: TGCGCCAGCAGTACGAGCGGGAGCGGGAACACCGGGGAGCTGTTTTTT
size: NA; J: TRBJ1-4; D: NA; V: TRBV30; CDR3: CAWSPPGLRDEKLFF; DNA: TGTGCCTGGAGTCCTCCAGGGTTACGGGATGAAAAACTGTTTTTT
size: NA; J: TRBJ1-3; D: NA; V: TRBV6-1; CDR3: CASSEATGSGNTIYF; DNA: TGTGCCAGCAGTGAAGCTACAGGTTCTGGAAACACCATATATTTT
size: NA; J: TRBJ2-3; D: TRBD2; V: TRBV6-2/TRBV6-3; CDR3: CASSSPAGGTDTQYF; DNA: TGTGCCAGCAGCTCCCCAGCGGGGGGCACAGATACGCAGTATTTT
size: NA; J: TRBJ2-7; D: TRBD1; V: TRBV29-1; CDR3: CSIPGQNTYEQYF; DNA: TGCAGCATTCCGGGACAGAATACCTACGAGCAGTACTTC
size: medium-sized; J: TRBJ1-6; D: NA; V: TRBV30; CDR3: CAWSVSQGSGSPLHF; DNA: TGTGCCTGGAGTGTATCCCAGGGATCGGGTTCACCCCTCCACTTT
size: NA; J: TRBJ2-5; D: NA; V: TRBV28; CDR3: CASSLAGLGETQYF; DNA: TGTGCCAGCAGTTTAGCGGGGCTGGGAGAGACCCAGTACTTC
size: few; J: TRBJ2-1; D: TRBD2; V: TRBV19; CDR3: CASKASGRNNEQFF; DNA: TGTGCCAGTAAAGCCAGCGGGAGGAACAATGAGCAGTTCTTC
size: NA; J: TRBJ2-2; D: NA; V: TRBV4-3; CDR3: CASSQDRGENTGELFF; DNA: TGCGCCAGCAGCCAAGACAGGGGGGAAAACACCGGGGAGCTGTTTTTT
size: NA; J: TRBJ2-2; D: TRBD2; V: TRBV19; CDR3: CASSLGLAGGDGELFF; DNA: TGTGCCAGTAGTCTAGGACTAGCGGGAGGGGACGGGGAGCTGTTTTTT
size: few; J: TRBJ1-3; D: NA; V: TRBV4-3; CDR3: CASSQEVGFTIYF; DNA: TGCGCCAGCAGCCAAGAAGTGGGCTTCACCATATATTTT
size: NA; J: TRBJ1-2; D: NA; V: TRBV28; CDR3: CASSLELRVPDYGYTF; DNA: TGTGCCAGCAGTTTGGAGCTGCGGGTTCCCGACTATGGCTACACCTTC
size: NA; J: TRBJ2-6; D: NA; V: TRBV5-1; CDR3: CASSFPSGANVLTF; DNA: TGCGCCAGCAGCTTCCCTTCTGGGGCCAACGTCCTGACTTTC
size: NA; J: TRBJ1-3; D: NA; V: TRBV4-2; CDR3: CASSHPPWQGSSGNTIYF; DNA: TGTGCCAGCAGCCACCCCCCCTGGCAGGGCAGCTCTGGAAACACCATATATTTT
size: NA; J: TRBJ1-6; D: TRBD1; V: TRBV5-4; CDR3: CASSLRQGGSPLHF; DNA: TGTGCCAGCAGCTTGCGACAGGGAGGCTCACCCCTCCACTTT
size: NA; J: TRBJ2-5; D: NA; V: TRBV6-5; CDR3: CASRAIGQLKETQYF; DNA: TGTGCCAGCAGAGCTATAGGACAGCTCAAAGAGACCCAGTACTTC
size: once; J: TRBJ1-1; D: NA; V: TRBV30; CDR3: CACLNTEAFF; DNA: TGTGCCTGTCTAAACACTGAAGCTTTCTTT
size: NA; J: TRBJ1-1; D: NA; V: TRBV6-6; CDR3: CASMGGIPEAFF; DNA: TGTGCCAGCATGGGGGGGATCCCTGAAGCTTTCTTT
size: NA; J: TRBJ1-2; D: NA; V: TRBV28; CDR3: CASKREETLYGYTF; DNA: TGTGCCAGCAAGAGGGAGGAGACCCTCTATGGCTACACCTTC
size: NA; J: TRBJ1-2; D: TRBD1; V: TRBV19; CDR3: CASSTSTGAGGYTF; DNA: TGTGCCAGTAGTACGTCAACAGGGGCTGGTGGCTACACCTTC
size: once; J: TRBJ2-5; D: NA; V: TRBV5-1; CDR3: CASTEYGETQYF; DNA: TGCGCCAGCACCGAATACGGGGAGACCCAGTACTTC
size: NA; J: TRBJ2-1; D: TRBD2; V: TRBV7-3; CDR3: CASSPSGRGNEQFF; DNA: TGTGCCAGCAGCCCAAGCGGGAGGGGCAATGAGCAGTTCTTC
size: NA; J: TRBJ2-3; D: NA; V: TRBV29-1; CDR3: CSVEDPIRLADTQYF; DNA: TGCAGCGTTGAAGATCCTATAAGACTCGCAGATACGCAGTATTTT
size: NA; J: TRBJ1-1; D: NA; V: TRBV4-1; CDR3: CASSQPVRGYTDKAFF; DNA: TGCGCCAGCAGCCAACCAGTACGGGGATACACTGACAAAGCTTTCTTT
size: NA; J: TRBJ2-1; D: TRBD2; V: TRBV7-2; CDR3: CASSSSGSAYNEQFF; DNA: TGTGCCAGCAGCTCTAGCGGTAGTGCCTACAATGAGCAGTTCTTC
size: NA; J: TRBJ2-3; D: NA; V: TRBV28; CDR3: CASSFHREGTDTQYF; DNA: TGTGCCAGCAGTTTTCATAGGGAGGGCACAGATACGCAGTATTTT
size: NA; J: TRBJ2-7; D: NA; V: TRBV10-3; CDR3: CAISESTAQYF; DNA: TGTGCCATCAGTGAGTCAACAGCTCAGTACTTC